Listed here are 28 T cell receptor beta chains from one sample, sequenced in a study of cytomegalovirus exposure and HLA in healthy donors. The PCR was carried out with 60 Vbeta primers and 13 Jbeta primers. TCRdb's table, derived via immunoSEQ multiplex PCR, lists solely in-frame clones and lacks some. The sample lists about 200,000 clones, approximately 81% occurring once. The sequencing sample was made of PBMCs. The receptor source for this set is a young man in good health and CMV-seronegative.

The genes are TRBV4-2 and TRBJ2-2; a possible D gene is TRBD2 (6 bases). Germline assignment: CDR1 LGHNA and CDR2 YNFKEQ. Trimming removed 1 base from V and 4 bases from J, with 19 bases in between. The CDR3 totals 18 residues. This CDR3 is CASSQGVGGAAFTGELFF. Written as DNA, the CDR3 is TGTGCCAGCAGCCAAGGAGTGGGAGGAGCCGCATTCACCGGGGAGCTGTTTTTT.

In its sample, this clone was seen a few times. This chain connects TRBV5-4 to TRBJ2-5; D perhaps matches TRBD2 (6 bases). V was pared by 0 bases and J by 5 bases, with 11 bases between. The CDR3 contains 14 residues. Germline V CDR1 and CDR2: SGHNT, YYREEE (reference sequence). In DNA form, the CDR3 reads TGTGCCAGCAGCTTGGGGGGGGTTCGGGAGACCCAGTACTTC. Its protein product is CASSLGGVRETQYF.

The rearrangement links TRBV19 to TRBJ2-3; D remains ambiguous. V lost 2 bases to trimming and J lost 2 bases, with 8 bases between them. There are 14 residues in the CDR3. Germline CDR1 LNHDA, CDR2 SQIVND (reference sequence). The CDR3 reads CASSIWATTDTQYF. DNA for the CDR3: TGTGCCAGTAGTATATGGGCTACCACAGATACGCAGTATTTT. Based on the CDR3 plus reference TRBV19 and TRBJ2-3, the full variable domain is DGGITQSPKYLFRKEGQNVTLSCEQNLNHDAMYWYRQDPGQGLRLIYYSQIVNDFQKGDIAEGYSVSREKKESFPLTVTSAQKNPTAFYLCASSIWATTDTQYFGPGTRLTVL.

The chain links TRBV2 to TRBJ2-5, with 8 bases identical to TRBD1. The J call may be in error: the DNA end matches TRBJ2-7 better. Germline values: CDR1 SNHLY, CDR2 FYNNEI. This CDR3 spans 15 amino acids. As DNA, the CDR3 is TGTGCCAGCTTTGACAGGGGCACCCTCTCCTACGAGCAGTACTTC. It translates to CASFDRGTLSYEQYF.

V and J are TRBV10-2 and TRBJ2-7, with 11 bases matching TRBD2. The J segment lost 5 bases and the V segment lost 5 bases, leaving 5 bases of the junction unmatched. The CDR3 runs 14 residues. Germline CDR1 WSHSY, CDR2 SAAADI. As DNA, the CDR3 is TGCGCCAGCAGTCTGGCTAGCGGGGGGAACGAGCAGTACTTC. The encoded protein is CASSLASGGNEQYF.

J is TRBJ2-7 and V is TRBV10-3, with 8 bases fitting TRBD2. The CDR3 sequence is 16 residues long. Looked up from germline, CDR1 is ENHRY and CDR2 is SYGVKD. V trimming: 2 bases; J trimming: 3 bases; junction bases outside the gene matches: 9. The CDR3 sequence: CAISELGAGAYYEQYF. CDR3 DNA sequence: TGTGCCATCAGTGAGCTTGGAGCGGGGGCCTACTACGAGCAGTACTTC.

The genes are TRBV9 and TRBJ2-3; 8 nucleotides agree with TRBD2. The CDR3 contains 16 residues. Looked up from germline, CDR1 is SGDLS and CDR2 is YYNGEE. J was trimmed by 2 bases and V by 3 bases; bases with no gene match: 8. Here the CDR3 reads CASSASAGAPTDTQYF. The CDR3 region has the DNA TGTGCCAGCAGCGCCTCAGCGGGGGCCCCCACAGATACGCAGTATTTT.

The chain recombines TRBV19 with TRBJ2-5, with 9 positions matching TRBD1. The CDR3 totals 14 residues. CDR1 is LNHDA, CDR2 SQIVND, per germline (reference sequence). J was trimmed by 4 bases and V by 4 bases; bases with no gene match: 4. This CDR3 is CASSNRDRVETQYF. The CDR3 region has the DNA TGTGCCAGTAGTAACCGGGACAGGGTAGAGACCCAGTACTTC.

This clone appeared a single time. CDR3 sequence (DNA): TGTGCCAGCAGTCTATTCGGACAGCTGGCCTCTGGAAACACCATATATTTT. Its translation is CASSLFGQLASGNTIYF. The V call is TRBV28, the J call TRBJ1-3, with D possibly matching TRBD1 (6 bases). CDR1 and CDR2 (germline): MDHEN, SYDVKM. CDR3 length: 17 residues. The V end lost 5 bases, the J end lost 0 bases, and 17 bases lay between the germline ends.

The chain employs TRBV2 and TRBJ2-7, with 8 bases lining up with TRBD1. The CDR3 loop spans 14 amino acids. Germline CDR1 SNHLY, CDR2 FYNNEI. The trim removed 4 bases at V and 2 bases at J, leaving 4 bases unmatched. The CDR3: CASSGTGRAYEQYF. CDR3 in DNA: TGTGCCAGCAGTGGGACAGGGAGAGCCTACGAGCAGTACTTC.

CDR3 amino acids: CASSTGQGGTEAFF. Here the CDR3 DNA reads TGTGCCAGCAGCACCGGACAGGGGGGCACTGAAGCTTTCTTT. This chain uses TRBV13 with TRBJ1-1; TRBD1 aligns across 10 bases. Germline V gene sequence: CDR1 PRHDT, CDR2 FYEKMQ (reference sequence). The CDR3 sequence is 14 residues long. Losses at the gene ends were 5 bases for V and 4 bases for J; bases not matched to a gene: 4. The variable domain in full, with the rest retrieved from reference TRBV13 and TRBJ1-1, is AAGVIQSPRHLIKEKRETATLKCYPIPRHDTVYWYQQGPGQDPQFLISFYEKMQSDKGSIPDRFSAQQFSDYHSELNMSSLELGDSALYFCASSTGQGGTEAFFGQGTRLTVV.

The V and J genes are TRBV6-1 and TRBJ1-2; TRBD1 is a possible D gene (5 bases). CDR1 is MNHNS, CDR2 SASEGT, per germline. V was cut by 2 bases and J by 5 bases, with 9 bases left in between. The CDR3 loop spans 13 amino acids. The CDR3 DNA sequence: TGTGCCAGCAGTGAACCTGGGGGGTATGGCTACACCTTC. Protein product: CASSEPGGYGYTF.

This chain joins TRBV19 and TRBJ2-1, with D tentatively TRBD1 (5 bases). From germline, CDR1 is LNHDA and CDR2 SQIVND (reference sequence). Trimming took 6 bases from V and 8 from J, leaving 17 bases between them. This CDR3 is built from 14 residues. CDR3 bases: TGTGCCAGTAGCCGCACCAGGGTTTTAGATGAGCAGTTCTTC. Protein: CASSRTRVLDEQFF.

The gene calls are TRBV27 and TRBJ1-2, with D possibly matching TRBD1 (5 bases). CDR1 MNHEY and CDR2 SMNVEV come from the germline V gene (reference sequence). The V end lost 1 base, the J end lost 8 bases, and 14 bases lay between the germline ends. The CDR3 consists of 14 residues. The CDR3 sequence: CASSLLGGGDGYTF. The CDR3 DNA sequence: TGTGCCAGCAGTTTATTGGGAGGAGGGGACGGCTACACCTTC.

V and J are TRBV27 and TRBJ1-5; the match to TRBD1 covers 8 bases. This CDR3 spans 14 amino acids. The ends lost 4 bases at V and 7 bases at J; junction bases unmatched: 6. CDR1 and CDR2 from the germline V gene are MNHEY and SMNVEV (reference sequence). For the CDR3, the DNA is TGTGCCAGCAGTTCGAAACCAGGGGGCCAGCCCCAGCATTTT. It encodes CASSSKPGGQPQHF.

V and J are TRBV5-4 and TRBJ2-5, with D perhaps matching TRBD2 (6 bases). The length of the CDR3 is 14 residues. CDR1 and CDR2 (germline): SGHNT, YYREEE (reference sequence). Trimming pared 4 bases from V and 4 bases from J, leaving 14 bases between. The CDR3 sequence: CASSTGPGGETQYF. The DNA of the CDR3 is TGTGCCAGCAGCACTGGGCCCGGGGGAGAGACCCAGTACTTC.

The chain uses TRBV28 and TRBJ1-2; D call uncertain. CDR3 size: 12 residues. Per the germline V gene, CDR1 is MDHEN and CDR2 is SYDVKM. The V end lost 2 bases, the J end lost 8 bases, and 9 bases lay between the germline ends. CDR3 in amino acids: CASSLVSSGYTF. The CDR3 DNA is TGTGCCAGCAGTTTAGTTTCTTCCGGCTACACCTTC.

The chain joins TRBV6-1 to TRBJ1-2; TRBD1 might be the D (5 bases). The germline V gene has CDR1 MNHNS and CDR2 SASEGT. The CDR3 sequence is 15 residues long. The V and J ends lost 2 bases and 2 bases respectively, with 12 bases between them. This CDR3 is CASSETWDSNYGYTF. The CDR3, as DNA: TGTGCCAGCAGTGAAACGTGGGACTCCAACTATGGCTACACCTTC.

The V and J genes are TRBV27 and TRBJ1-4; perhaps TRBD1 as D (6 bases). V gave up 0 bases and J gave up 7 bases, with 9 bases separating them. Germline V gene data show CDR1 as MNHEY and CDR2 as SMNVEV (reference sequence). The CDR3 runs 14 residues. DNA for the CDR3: TGTGCCAGCAGTTTATCAGGGGGTGGTGAAAAACTGTTTTTT. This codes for CASSLSGGGEKLFF. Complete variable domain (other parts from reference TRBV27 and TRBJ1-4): EAQVTQNPRYLITVTGKKLTVTCSQNMNHEYMSWYRQDPGLGLRQIYYSMNVEVTDKGDVPEGYKVSRKEKRNFPLILESPSPNQTSLYFCASSLSGGGEKLFFGSGTQLSVL.

This CDR3 is CASSFGGRDSYGYTF. The CDR3 nucleotides read TGTGCCAGCAGTTTCGGGGGCCGGGACAGCTATGGCTACACCTTC. This chain joins TRBV6-6 and TRBJ1-2, with TRBD1 matching over 7 bases. CDR3 length equals 15 residues. J was trimmed by 4 bases and V by 4 bases; bases with no gene match: 9. Germline CDR1 is MNHNY and CDR2 is SVGAGI (reference sequence).

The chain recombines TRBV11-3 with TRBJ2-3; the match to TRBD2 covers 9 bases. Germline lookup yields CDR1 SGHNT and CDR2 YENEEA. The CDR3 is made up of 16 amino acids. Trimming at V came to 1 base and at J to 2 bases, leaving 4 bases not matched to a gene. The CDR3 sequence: CASSLGAGGHTDTQYF. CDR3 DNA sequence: TGTGCCAGCAGCTTAGGAGCGGGGGGCCACACAGATACGCAGTATTTT.

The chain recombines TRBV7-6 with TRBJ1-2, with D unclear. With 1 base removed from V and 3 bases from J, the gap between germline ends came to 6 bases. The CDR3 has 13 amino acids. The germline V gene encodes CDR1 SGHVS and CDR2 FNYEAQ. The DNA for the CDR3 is TGTGCCAGCAGCTTAGGGGCTGACTATGGCTACACCTTC. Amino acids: CASSLGADYGYTF.

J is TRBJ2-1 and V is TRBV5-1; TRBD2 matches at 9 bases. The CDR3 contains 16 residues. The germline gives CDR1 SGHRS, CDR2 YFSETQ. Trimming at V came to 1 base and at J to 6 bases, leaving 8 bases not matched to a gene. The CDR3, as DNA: TGCGCCAGCAGCTTGCTAGGGCGGGGGGGACTCAATGAGCAGTTCTTC. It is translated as CASSLLGRGGLNEQFF. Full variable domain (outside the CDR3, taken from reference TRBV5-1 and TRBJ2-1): KAGVTQTPRYLIKTRGQQVTLSCSPISGHRSVSWYQQTPGQGLQFLFEYFSETQRNKGNFPGRFSGRQFSNSRSEMNVSTLELGDSALYLCASSLLGRGGLNEQFFGPGTRLTVL.

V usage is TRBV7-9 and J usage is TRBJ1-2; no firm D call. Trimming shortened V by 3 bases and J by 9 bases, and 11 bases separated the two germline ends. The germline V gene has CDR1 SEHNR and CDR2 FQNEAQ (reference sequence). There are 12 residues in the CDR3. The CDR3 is CASSLGGSSYTF. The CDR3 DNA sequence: TGTGCCAGCAGCTTGGGAGGGTCGAGCTACACCTTC.

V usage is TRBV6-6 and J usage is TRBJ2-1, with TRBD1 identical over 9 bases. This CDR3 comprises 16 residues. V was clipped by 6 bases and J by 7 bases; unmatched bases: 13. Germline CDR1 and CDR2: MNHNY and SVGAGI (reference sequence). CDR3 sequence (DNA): TGTGCCAGCAGCCGTCCCCGGACAGGGGTGGGGAATGAGCAGTTCTTC. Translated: CASSRPRTGVGNEQFF.

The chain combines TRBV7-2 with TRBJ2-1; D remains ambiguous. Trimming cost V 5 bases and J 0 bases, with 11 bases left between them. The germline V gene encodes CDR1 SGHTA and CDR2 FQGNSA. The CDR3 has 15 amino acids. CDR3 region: CASSEEFSSYNEQFF. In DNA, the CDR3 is TGTGCCAGCAGCGAAGAGTTTAGCTCCTACAATGAGCAGTTCTTC.

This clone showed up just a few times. The CDR3 DNA sequence: TGTGCCAGCAGAACCGGGGGGACTAGCGGACTATACGAGCAGTACTTC. Translation: CASRTGGTSGLYEQYF. The rearrangement joins TRBV5-4 to TRBJ2-7; 11 nucleotides align to TRBD2. CDR1 is SGHNT and CDR2 is YYREEE in the germline V gene (reference sequence). Losses at the gene ends were 5 bases for V and 4 bases for J; bases not matched to a gene: 11. There are 16 residues in the CDR3. The full variable domain, its missing parts supplied by reference TRBV5-4 and TRBJ2-7, is ETGVTQSPTHLIKTRGQQVTLRCSSQSGHNTVSWYQQALGQGPQFIFQYYREEENGRGNFPPRFSGLQFPNYSSELNVNALELDDSALYLCASRTGGTSGLYEQYFGPGTRLTVT.

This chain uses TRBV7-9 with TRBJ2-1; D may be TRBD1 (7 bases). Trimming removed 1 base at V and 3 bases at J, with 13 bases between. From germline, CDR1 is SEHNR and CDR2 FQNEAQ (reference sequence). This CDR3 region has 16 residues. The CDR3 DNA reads TGTGCCAGCAGCTTAGTCGGGCAGGGGGGCTACAATGAGCAGTTCTTC. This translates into CASSLVGQGGYNEQFF.